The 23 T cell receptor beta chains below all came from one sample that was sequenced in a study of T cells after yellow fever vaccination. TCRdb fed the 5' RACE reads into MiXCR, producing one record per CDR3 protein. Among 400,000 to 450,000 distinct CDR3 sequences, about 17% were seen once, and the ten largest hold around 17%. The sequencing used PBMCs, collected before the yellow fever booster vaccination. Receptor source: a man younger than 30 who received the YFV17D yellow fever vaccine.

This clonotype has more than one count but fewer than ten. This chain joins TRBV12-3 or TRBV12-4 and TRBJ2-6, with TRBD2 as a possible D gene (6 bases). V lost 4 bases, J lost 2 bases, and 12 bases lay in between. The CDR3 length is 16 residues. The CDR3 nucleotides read TGTGCCAGCAGTTACCCTTGGGGGGCTGGGGCCAACGTCCTGACTTTC. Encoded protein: CASSYPWGAGANVLTF.

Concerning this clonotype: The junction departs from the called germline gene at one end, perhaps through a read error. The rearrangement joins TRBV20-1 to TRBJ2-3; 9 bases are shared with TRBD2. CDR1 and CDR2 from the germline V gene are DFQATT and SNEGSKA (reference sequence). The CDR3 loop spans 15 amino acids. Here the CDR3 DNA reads TGCAGTGCCCCGACTGCGGGGGGGTGGTCAGATACGCATTATTTT. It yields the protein CSAPTAGGWSDTHYF.

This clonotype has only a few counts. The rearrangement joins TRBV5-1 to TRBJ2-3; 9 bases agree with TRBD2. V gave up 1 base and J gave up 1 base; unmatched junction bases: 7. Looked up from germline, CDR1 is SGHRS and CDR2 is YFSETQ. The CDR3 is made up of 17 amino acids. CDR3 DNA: TGCGCCAGCAGCTTGCCTAGCGGGGCCCCGGGCACAGATACGCAGTATTTT. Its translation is CASSLPSGAPGTDTQYF.

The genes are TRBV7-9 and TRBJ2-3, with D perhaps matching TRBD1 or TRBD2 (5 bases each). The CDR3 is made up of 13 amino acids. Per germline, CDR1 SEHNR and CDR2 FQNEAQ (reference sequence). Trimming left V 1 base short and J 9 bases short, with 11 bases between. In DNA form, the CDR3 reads TGTGCCAGCAGCTTAGACGGGACCGGGACGCAGTATTTT. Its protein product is CASSLDGTGTQYF. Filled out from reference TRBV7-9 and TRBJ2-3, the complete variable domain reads DTGVSQNPRHKITKRGQNVTFRCDPISEHNRLYWYRQTLGQGPEFLTYFQNEAQLEKSRLLSDRFSAERPKGSFSTLEIQRTEQGDSAMYLCASSLDGTGTQYFGPGTRLTVL.

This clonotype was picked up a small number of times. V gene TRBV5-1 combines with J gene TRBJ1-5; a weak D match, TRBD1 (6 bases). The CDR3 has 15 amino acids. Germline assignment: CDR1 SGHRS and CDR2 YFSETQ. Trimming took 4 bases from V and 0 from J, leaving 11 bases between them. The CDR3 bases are TGCGCCAGCAGCAGAACAGGGACTAGCAATCAGCCCCAGCATTTT. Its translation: CASSRTGTSNQPQHF.

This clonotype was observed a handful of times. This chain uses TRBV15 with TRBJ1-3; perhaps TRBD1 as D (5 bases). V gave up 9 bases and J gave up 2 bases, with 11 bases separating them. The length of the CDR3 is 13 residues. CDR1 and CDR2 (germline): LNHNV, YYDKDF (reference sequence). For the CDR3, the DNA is TGTGCCACAACTCAGGGAACTGGAAACACCATATATTTT. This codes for CATTQGTGNTIYF.

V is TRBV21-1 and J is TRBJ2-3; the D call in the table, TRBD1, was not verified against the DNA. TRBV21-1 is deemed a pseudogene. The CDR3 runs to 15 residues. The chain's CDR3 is CASSKGAGATDTQYF. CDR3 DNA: TGTGCCAGCAGCAAGGGAGCGGGGGCCACAGATACGCAGTATTTT.

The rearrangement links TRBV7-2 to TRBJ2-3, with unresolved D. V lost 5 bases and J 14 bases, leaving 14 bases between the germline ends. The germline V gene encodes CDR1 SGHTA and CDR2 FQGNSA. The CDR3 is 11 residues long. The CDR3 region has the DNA TGTGCCAGCAGCCTCGTGGGGTATGCGTATTTT. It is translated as CASSLVGYAYF.

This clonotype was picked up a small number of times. CDR3 coding DNA: TGTGCCAGCAGTTACGGTCCGGGAGATTCTGGAAACACCATATATTTT. Residues: CASSYGPGDSGNTIYF. The chain combines TRBV6-5 with TRBJ1-3; no clear D gene. The germline CDR1 and CDR2 sequences are MNHEY and SVGAGI. The CDR3 sequence is 16 residues long. Trimming took off 2 bases at V and 1 base at J, with 12 bases between the two ends.

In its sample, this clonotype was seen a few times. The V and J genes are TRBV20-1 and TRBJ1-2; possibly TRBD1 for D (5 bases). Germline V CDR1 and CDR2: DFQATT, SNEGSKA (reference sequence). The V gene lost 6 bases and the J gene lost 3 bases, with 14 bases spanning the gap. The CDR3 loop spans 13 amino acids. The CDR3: CSALRDRDYGYTF. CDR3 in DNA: TGCAGTGCCCTTCGGGACCGAGACTATGGCTACACCTTC.

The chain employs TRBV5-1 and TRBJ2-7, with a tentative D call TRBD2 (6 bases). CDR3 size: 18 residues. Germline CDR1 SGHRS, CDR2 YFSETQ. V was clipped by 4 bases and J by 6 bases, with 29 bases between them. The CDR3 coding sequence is TGCGCCAGCAGCCCCGAGGTCGTCTTAGTAGGGGCCGGGGGCGAGCAGTACTTC. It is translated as CASSPEVVLVGAGGEQYF. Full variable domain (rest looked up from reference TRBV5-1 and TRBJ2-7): KAGVTQTPRYLIKTRGQQVTLSCSPISGHRSVSWYQQTPGQGLQFLFEYFSETQRNKGNFPGRFSGRQFSNSRSEMNVSTLELGDSALYLCASSPEVVLVGAGGEQYFGPGTRLTVT.

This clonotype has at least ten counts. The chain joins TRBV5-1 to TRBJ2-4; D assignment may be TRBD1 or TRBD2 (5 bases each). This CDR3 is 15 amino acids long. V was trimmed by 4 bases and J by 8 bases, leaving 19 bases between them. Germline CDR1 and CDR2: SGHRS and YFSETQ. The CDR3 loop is CASSILGAGGDIQYF. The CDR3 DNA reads TGCGCCAGCAGCATCCTAGGGGCCGGAGGAGACATTCAGTACTTC.

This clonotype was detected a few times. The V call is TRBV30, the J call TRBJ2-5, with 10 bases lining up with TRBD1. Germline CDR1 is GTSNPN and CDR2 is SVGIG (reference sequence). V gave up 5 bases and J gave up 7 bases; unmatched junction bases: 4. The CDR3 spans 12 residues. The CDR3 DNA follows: TGTGCCTGGGACAGGGGGCTCGGGACCCAGTACTTC. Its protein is CAWDRGLGTQYF.

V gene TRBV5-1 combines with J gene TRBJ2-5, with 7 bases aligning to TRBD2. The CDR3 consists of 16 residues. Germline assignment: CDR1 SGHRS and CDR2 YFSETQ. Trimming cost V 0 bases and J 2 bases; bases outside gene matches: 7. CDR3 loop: CASSLAGAGLQETQYF. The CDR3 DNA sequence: TGCGCCAGCAGCTTGGCCGGAGCGGGATTACAAGAGACCCAGTACTTC.

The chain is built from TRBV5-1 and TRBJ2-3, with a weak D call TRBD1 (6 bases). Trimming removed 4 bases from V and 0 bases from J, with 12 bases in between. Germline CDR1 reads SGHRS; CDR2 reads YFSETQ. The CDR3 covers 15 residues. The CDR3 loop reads CASSQGTPSTDTQYF. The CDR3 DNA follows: TGCGCCAGCAGCCAGGGGACACCGAGCACAGATACGCAGTATTTT.

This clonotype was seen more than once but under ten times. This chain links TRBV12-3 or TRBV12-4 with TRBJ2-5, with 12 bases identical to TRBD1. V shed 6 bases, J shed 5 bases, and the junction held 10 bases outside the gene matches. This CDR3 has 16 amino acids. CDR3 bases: TGTGCCAGCAGACACTCCGGGACAGGGGGCGTGGAGACCCAGTACTTC. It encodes CASRHSGTGGVETQYF.

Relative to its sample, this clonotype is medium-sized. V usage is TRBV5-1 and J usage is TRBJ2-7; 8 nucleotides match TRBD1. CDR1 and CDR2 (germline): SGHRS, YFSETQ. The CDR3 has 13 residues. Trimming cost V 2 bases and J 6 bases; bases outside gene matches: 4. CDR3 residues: CASSFGQGSEQYF. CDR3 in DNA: TGCGCCAGCAGCTTTGGACAGGGCAGCGAGCAGTACTTC. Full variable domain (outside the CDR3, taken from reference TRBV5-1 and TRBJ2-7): KAGVTQTPRYLIKTRGQQVTLSCSPISGHRSVSWYQQTPGQGLQFLFEYFSETQRNKGNFPGRFSGRQFSNSRSEMNVSTLELGDSALYLCASSFGQGSEQYFGPGTRLTVT.

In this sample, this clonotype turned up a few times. The CDR3 loop is CASSQDRGLDGELFF. The CDR3 coding sequence is TGCGCCAGCAGCCAAGACAGGGGGCTGGACGGGGAGCTGTTTTTT. This sequence joins TRBV4-1 and TRBJ2-2, with 8 bases that match TRBD1. CDR1 is MGHRA, CDR2 YSYEKL, per germline. After removal of 0 bases from V and 7 bases from J, the junction contained 4 bases not matched to a gene. The CDR3 extends over 15 amino acids.

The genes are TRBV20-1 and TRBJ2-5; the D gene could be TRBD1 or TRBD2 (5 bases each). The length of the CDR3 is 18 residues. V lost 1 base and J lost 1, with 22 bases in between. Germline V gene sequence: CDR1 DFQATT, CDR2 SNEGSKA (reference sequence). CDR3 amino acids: CSARARTNLGDPQETQYF. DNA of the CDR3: TGCAGTGCTAGAGCCCGGACGAATTTGGGGGACCCCCAAGAGACCCAGTACTTC.

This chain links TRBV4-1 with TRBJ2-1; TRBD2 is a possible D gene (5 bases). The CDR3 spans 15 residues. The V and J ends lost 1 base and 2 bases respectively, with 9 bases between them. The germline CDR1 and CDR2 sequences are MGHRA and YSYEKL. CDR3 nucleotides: TGCGCCAGCAGCCAAGCGGACGGGACCTACAATGAGCAGTTCTTC. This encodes CASSQADGTYNEQFF.

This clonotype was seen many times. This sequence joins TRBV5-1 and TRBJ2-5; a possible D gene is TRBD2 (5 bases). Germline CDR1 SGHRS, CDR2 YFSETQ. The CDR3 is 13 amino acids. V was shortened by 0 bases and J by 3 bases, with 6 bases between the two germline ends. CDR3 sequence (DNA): TGCGCCAGCAGCTTGGGGAGGAAAGAGACCCAGTACTTC. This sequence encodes CASSLGRKETQYF.

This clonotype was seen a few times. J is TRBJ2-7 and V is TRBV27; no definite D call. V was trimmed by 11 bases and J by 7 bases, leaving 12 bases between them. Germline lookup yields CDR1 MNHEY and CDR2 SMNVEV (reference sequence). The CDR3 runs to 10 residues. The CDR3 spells CAVRRLEQYV. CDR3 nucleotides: TGTGCCGTAAGGCGCCTAGAGCAGTACGTC.

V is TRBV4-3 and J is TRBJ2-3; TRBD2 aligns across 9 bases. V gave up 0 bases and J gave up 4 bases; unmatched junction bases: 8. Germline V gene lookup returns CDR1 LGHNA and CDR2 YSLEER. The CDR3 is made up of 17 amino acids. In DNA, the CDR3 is TGCGCCAGCAGCCAAGAGAGGGGGGCTAGCGGGGCAGATACGCAGTATTTT. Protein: CASSQERGASGADTQYF.